One T cell receptor (beta chain) is described in this entry. This table comes from immunoSEQ multiplex PCR, and its TCRdb copy is limited to in-frame clones, with some not included. The sample lists 300,000 to 400,000 clones, about nine tenths occurring once. The record originates from a study of blood T cell repertoires in COVID-19. Study-wide context: The analysed material was cDNA or gDNA that came from T cells, B-cell-depleted T cells, or PBMCs.

Trimming removed 6 bases from V and 5 bases from J; junction bases left unmatched: 6. CDR3 size: 14 residues. CDR1 MDHEN and CDR2 SYDVKM come from the germline V gene. The V gene is TRBV28, the J gene TRBJ2-3; 9 nucleotides match TRBD1. This receptor was obtained from a man in his 60s who had recovered from COVID-19. The material sequenced was PBMCs or T cells enriched from blood (not recorded which). The CDR3 sequence: CASRTYRGQDTQYF. For the CDR3, the DNA is TGTGCCAGCAGGACCTACAGGGGGCAAGATACGCAGTATTTT.